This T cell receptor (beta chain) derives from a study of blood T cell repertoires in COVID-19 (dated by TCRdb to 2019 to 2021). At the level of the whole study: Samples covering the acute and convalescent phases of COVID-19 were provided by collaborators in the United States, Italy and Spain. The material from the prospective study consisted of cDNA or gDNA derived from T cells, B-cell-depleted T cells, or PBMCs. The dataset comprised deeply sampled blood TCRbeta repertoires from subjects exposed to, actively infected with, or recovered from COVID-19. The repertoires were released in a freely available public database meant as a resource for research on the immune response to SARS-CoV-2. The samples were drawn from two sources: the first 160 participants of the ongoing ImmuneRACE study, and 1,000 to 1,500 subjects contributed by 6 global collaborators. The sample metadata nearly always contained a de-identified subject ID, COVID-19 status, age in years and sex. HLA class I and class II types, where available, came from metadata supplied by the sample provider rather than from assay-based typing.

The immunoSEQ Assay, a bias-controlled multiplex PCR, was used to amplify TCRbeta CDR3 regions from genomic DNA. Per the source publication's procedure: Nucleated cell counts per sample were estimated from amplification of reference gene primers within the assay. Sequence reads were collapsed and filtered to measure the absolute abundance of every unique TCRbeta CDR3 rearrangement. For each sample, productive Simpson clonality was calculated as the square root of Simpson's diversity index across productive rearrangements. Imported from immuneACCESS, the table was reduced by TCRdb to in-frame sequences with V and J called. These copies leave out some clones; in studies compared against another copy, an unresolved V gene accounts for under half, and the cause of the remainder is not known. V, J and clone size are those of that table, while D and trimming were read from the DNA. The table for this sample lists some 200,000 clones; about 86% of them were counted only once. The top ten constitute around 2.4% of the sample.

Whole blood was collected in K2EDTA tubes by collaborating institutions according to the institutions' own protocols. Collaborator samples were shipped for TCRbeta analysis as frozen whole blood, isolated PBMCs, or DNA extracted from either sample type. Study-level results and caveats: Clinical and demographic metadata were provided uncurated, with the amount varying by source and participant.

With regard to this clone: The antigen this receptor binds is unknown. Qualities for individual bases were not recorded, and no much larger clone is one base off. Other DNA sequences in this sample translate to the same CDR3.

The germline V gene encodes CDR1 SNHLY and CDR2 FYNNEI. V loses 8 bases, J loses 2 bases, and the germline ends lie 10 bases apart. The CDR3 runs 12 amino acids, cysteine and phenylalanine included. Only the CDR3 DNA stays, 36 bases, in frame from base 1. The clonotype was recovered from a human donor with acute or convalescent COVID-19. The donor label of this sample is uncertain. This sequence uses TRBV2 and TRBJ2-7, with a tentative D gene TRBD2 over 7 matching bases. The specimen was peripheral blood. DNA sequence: TGTGCCAGCCGGGGGGCCGCCTACGAGCAGTACTTC. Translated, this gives CASRGAAYEQYF.